This T cell receptor (beta chain) derives from a study of beta chain features in type 1 diabetes. Study-level points and caveats: Patients with Type 1 diabetes showed moderately but significantly shorter TCRB CDR3s in all four CD4+ subsets.

The investigators reverse transcribed all of the isolated RNA, so they sequenced expressed TCRB transcripts. The table came from immunoSEQ multiplex PCR; TCRdb's copy has only in-frame clones and leaves some out. The sample lists some 350,000 clones, approximately 13% seen once, with 0.015% in the top ten. Only a few counts were recorded for this clone. Its antigen is undetermined. Germline loops: CDR1 MNHEY, CDR2 SMNVEV (reference sequence). The CDR3 runs to 16 residues. Unmatched junction bases numbered 6, after V lost 0 bases and J lost 2 bases. This sequence originates from a young woman with type 1 diabetes. Sequencing input: naive CD4+ T cells from blood. The chain carries TRBV27 and TRBJ1-2, with 7 bases that match TRBD1. The CDR3 sequence is CASSLSSTGANYGYTF. CDR3 bases: TGTGCCAGCAGTTTATCCAGCACAGGGGCCAACTATGGCTACACCTTC.